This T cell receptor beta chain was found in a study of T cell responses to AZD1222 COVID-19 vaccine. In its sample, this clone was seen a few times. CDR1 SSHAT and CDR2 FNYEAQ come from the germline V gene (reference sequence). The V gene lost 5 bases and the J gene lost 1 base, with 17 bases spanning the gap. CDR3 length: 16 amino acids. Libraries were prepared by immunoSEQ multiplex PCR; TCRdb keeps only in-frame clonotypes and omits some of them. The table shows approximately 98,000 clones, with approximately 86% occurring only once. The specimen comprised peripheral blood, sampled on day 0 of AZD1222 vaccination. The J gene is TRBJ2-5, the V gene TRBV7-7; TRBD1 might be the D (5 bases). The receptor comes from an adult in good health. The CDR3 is CASSLRFPDSQETQYF. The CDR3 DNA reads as TGTGCCAGCAGCCTCCGATTCCCAGACAGCCAAGAGACCCAGTACTTC.